One and the same sample provided the 8 T cell receptor beta chains below, sequenced in a study of T-cell reconstitution after alpha-beta-depleted transplantation in children. The library targeted TCRbeta and was prepared with unique molecular identifiers. TCRdb reprocessed the PCR reads with MiXCR, giving one entry per CDR3 protein. The sample yields around 300,000 distinct CDR3 sequences, approximately 23% seen once. The specimen comprised PBMCs, mostly from graft donor cells, sampled 180 days after TCRalphabeta/CD19-depleted stem cell transplant. The receptors here all came from a male patient younger than 18 who had a stem cell transplant for acute lymphoblastic leukemia, so the T cells may come from the graft donor.

CDR3 nucleotide sequence: TGTGCCAGCAGCTTGGCCCGGACAGGGGTACCCGCCTACAATGAGCAGTTCTTC. Translation gives CASSLARTGVPAYNEQFF. This chain connects TRBV5-6 to TRBJ2-1; 9 bases are shared with TRBD1. Germline assignment: CDR1 SGHDT and CDR2 YYEEEE. The V segment lost 0 bases and the J segment 2 bases; nucleotides outside the gene matches: 9. This CDR3 contains 18 residues.

The chain combines TRBV7-8 with TRBJ2-1; 9 nucleotides line up with TRBD2. J lost 6 bases, V lost 1 base, and 4 bases had no gene match. The CDR3 totals 15 residues. Germline V CDR1 and CDR2: SGHVS, FQNEAQ. CDR3 loop: CASSLGLAGTNEQFF. CDR3 nucleotide sequence: TGTGCCAGCAGCTTAGGTCTAGCGGGAACCAATGAGCAGTTCTTC. Full variable domain (rest looked up from reference TRBV7-8 and TRBJ2-1): GAGVSQSPRYKVAKRGQDVALRCDPISGHVSLFWYQQALGQGPEFLTYFQNEAQLDKSGLPSDRFFAERPEGSVSTLKIQRTQQEDSAVYLCASSLGLAGTNEQFFGPGTRLTVL.

The chain uses TRBV5-1 and TRBJ2-5, with 11 bases lining up with TRBD1. CDR1 is SGHRS, CDR2 YFSETQ, per germline. The V and J ends lost 4 bases and 7 bases, in that order; junction bases with no gene match: 15. This CDR3 contains 17 residues. The CDR3 sequence: CASSPTDRGHVLGTQYF. The CDR3 region has the DNA TGCGCCAGCAGCCCGACGGACAGGGGGCACGTGTTAGGGACCCAGTACTTC.

The chain combines TRBV5-1 with TRBJ2-3, with 13 bases lining up with TRBD2. Germline CDR1 reads SGHRS; CDR2 reads YFSETQ. V lost 4 bases and J lost 5; bases outside the gene matches: 7. This CDR3 contains 16 residues. The CDR3 sequence is CASSPGTSGVEDTQYF. CDR3 DNA sequence: TGCGCCAGCAGCCCAGGGACTAGCGGGGTCGAAGATACGCAGTATTTT.

The chain combines TRBV7-8 with TRBJ2-5, with D possibly being TRBD2 (6 bases). Germline V gene lookup returns CDR1 SGHVS and CDR2 FQNEAQ. The V end lost 2 bases, the J end lost 1 base, and 20 bases lay between the germline ends. This CDR3 region has 18 residues. This CDR3 reads CASSLIWGETDSQETQYF. CDR3 nucleotides: TGTGCCAGCAGCTTAATCTGGGGGGAGACCGATTCCCAAGAGACCCAGTACTTC.

CDR3 sequence (DNA): TGTGCCAGCACCAGGACAGAGAAGGATGGCTACACCTTC. It yields the protein CASTRTEKDGYTF. V usage is TRBV12-3 or TRBV12-4 and J usage is TRBJ1-2; TRBD1 is a possible D gene (6 bases). Deletions cut 7 bases from V and 6 bases from J, with 15 bases between. CDR3 length: 13 residues.

V gene TRBV20-1 combines with J gene TRBJ2-7; D is possibly TRBD1 (5 bases). CDR1 is DFQATT and CDR2 is SNEGSKA in the germline V gene (reference sequence). Trimming removed 8 bases at V and 3 bases at J, with 17 bases between. The CDR3 totals 13 residues. CDR3 DNA: TGCAGTACCAACAGGAACGGACGCTACGAGCAGTACTTC. Its translation is CSTNRNGRYEQYF.

The V call is TRBV4-2, the J call TRBJ1-5; D ambiguous. The germline V and J ends were trimmed by 4 bases and 1 base, with 11 bases remaining between them. The CDR3 is made up of 15 amino acids. Germline CDR1 reads LGHNA; CDR2 reads YNFKEQ. The CDR3 region has the DNA TGTGCCAGCAGCCCAGACTTAGGGAGCAATCAGCCCCAGCATTTT. Amino acids: CASSPDLGSNQPQHF.